A selection of T cell receptor beta chains follows, all from one sample in a study of naive and memory T cell subsets. TCRdb itself ran the UMI-ligation and nested PCR reads through MiXCR, one entry per CDR3 protein. The sample contains tens of thousands of distinct CDR3 sequences, about an eighth of which appear only once. The sequencing sample was made of effector memory CD4+ T cells from blood. Every receptor here comes from a human donor in good health. Each CDR3 is given with its conserved first and last residue. D genes are given only for firm matches. The size entry is marked missing in some rows and otherwise reads once, few, many or a size class.

V	D	size	J	DNA	CDR3
TRBV29-1	.	few	TRBJ2-1	TGCAGCGTTGATCTAGCTGAGTGGAATGAGCAGTTCTTC	CSVDLAEWNEQFF
TRBV5-1	.	few	TRBJ1-4	TGCGCCAGCAGCTTGGAACAAGATGAAAAACTGTTTTTT	CASSLEQDEKLFF
TRBV5-5	.	.	TRBJ2-2	TGTGCCAGCAGCTTGACACCGAACACCGGGGAGCTGTTTTTT	CASSLTPNTGELFF
TRBV7-6	.	many	TRBJ2-1	TGTGCCAGCAGCTTAGGCAGAAACAATGAGCAGTTCTTC	CASSLGRNNEQFF
TRBV5-1	.	.	TRBJ1-1	TGCGCCAGCAGCTTGGACCAGGGTACCGCTGAAGCTTTCTTT	CASSLDQGTAEAFF
TRBV7-2	.	few	TRBJ2-7	TGTGCCAGCAGCTTAGCAGACGAGCAGTACTTC	CASSLADEQYF
TRBV12-3/TRBV12-4	.	.	TRBJ1-4	TGTGCCAGCAGTCCGGGTAGAGACCGAGGGGTTAATGAAAAACTGTTTTTT	CASSPGRDRGVNEKLFF
TRBV6-5	.	few	TRBJ2-3	TGTGCCAGCAGCCTTCAGGGTGGGTGGACGGATACGCAGTATTTT	CASSLQGGWTDTQYF
TRBV20-1	TRBD1	.	TRBJ1-1	TGCAGTGCTAGACAGGGGGGAAGGACTGAAGCTTTCTTT	CSARQGGRTEAFF
TRBV18	TRBD1	many	TRBJ2-7	TGTGCCAGCTCACCGGGACAGGGGGCCTACGAGCAGTACTTC	CASSPGQGAYEQYF
TRBV5-6	.	many	TRBJ2-5	TGTGCCAGCAGCTTGGGGGTTACGCGGACCCAGTACTTC	CASSLGVTRTQYF
TRBV7-4	TRBD2	many	TRBJ2-7	TGTGCCAGCAGCAAAGGACTAGCGGGAGCGATAACCAGGGGGATGGGGCAGTACTTC	CASSKGLAGAITRGMGQYF
TRBV4-2	.	many	TRBJ2-4	TGTGCCAGCAACGATCAGAAGAGAAACATTCAGTACTTC	CASNDQKRNIQYF
TRBV3-1	.	many	TRBJ2-7	TGTGCCAGCAGCCTCCGGGGAGGCACCCACGAGCAGTACTTC	CASSLRGGTHEQYF
TRBV5-1	TRBD2	.	TRBJ2-1	TGCGCCAGCAGCTTGGGACTTGCTAGCGGGGGTCACAATGAGCAGTTCTTC	CASSLGLASGGHNEQFF
TRBV4-1	.	medium-sized	TRBJ1-2	TGCGCCAGCAGCCCTATTGGGCCTTCCCAATCCGACTATGGCTACACCTTC	CASSPIGPSQSDYGYTF
TRBV5-1	.	many	TRBJ2-3	TGCGCCAGCAGCCCACGGGACTTAGGCACAGATACGCAGTATTTT	CASSPRDLGTDTQYF
TRBV20-1	.	.	TRBJ1-2	TGCAGTGCTAGTAGTGTTTATGGGGGGGCGAGGGGATATTTCGGCTACACCTTC	CSASSVYGGARGYFGYTF
TRBV7-8	.	few	TRBJ2-7	TGTGCCAGCGGTTCAACACAGCCCGGGGCATCAAGCTCCTACGAGCAGTACTTC	CASGSTQPGASSSYEQYF
TRBV9	.	few	TRBJ2-5	TGTGCCAGCAGCGTATCCGTCGGCAATGAAGAGACCCAGTACTTC	CASSVSVGNEETQYF
TRBV20-1	TRBD2	few	TRBJ2-7	TGCAGTGCTACCCCGGTAGCGGGAGTCCACGAGCAGTACTTC	CSATPVAGVHEQYF
TRBV2	TRBD1	.	TRBJ2-2	TGTGCCAGCACCATCGGGAGGACAGGGGCGGCCACCGGGGAGCTGTTTTTT	CASTIGRTGAATGELFF
TRBV19	TRBD2	many	TRBJ2-3	TGTGCCAGTAGTATTCGAGCGGGAGCTTCAGATACGCAGTATTTT	CASSIRAGASDTQYF
TRBV18	.	medium-sized	TRBJ1-1	TGTGCCAGCTCACCACGGTTGGTGGGCCGACAGACGAACACTGAAGCTTTCTTT	CASSPRLVGRQTNTEAFF
TRBV4-3	TRBD2	many	TRBJ2-3	TGCGCCAGCAGCCGGGGACTAGCGGGGGTAGATACGCAGTATTTT	CASSRGLAGVDTQYF
TRBV10-3	.	many	TRBJ1-2	TGTGCCATCAGCGCGGTTAGAGGGGGGATCTATGGCTACACCTTC	CAISAVRGGIYGYTF
TRBV20-1	TRBD1	few	TRBJ2-5	TGCAGTGCCCGGGACAGCCAAGAGACCCAGTACTTC	CSARDSQETQYF
TRBV20-1	.	many	TRBJ2-1	TGCAGTGCTAAGTCGGGCGGATACAATGAGCAGTTCTTC	CSAKSGGYNEQFF
TRBV11-2	TRBD2	few	TRBJ2-1	TGTGCCAGCAGCTTAGAGGTACTAGCGGGAGGCAATGAGCAGTTCTTC	CASSLEVLAGGNEQFF
TRBV5-6	.	few	TRBJ2-2	TGTGCCAGCAGTCGGCGCGGGGAGCTGTTTTTT	CASSRRGELFF
TRBV10-3	.	.	TRBJ2-7	TGTGCCATGGGAAAGACAGAAAGGGACGAGCAGTACTTC	CAMGKTERDEQYF
TRBV7-2	.	few	TRBJ1-1	TGTGCCAGCAGCTTACGGGGTGAGGCTTTCTTT	CASSLRGEAFF
TRBV12-3/TRBV12-4	TRBD2	many	TRBJ2-3	TGTGCCAGCAGAGGACTAGCGGGTATCAGGGCAGATACGCAGTATTTT	CASRGLAGIRADTQYF
TRBV20-1	TRBD2	few	TRBJ2-3	TGCAGTGCTAGAGAACGTTGGCGAACCAAGCGGGAGGGCCTGGATACGCAGTATTTT	CSARERWRTKREGLDTQYF
TRBV12-3/TRBV12-4	.	many	TRBJ2-3	TGTGCCAGCAGTCCCGAATCCGATACGCAGTATTTT	CASSPESDTQYF
TRBV6-5	.	many	TRBJ2-7	TGTGCCAGCAGTTACCCGCTTAGGGAGCAGTACTTC	CASSYPLREQYF
TRBV5-1	.	.	TRBJ2-5	TGCGCCAGCAGCTTGTATCCGGGACGAGGAGAGACCCAGTACTTC	CASSLYPGRGETQYF
TRBV20-1	TRBD1	few	TRBJ1-6	TGCAGTGCCCGAGGGCTGACAGGGTCACCCCTCCACTTT	CSARGLTGSPLHF
TRBV4-3	.	.	TRBJ2-7	TGCGCCAGCAGCCAAGGGGGGGGGACAATTACCTACGAGCAGTACTTC	CASSQGGGTITYEQYF
TRBV28	TRBD2	.	TRBJ2-1	TGTGCCAGCACCCGGCGGCTAGCGGGAGGGAATGAGCAGTTCTTC	CASTRRLAGGNEQFF
TRBV6-5	TRBD2	.	TRBJ2-5	TGTGCCAGCAAGGGACTAGCGGGAGAAAAGACCCAGTACTTC	CASKGLAGEKTQYF
TRBV28	.	many	TRBJ2-6	TGTGCCAGCAGAGGACCGGTCCTGGCCCTCTCTGGGGCCAACGTCCTGACTTTC	CASRGPVLALSGANVLTF
TRBV13	.	many	TRBJ2-3	TGTGCCAGCAGCTTAGTCTGGGGGATCACGCAGTATTTT	CASSLVWGITQYF
TRBV29-1	.	.	TRBJ2-3	TGCAGCGTGCTTCGACAGGTGGGCACAGATACGCAGTATTTT	CSVLRQVGTDTQYF
TRBV9	.	few	TRBJ1-2	TGTGCCAGCAGCGAGAAACTCCGGGACCCTGGAAACTATGGCTACACCTTC	CASSEKLRDPGNYGYTF
TRBV6-1	.	.	TRBJ2-1	TGTGCCAGCAGTGAAGCCCATCATAGCGGACTTTACAATGAGCAGTTCTTC	CASSEAHHSGLYNEQFF
TRBV2	.	.	TRBJ1-2	TGTGCCAGCAGTGTAGCGGAAGGGCAAGTCTATGGCTACACCTTC	CASSVAEGQVYGYTF
TRBV28	.	.	TRBJ1-4	TGTGCCAGCAGTCCACCGGGACGAGGGGCTAGGGAAAAACTGTTTTTT	CASSPPGRGAREKLFF
TRBV7-2	.	.	TRBJ2-2	TGTGCCAGCAGCCCAGGCGCGGCCGCCGGGGAGCTGTTTTTT	CASSPGAAAGELFF
TRBV5-4	TRBD1	.	TRBJ2-1	TGTGCCAGCAGACAAGACAGGGGGCGGGTCAATGAGCAGTTCTTC	CASRQDRGRVNEQFF
TRBV15	TRBD2	many	TRBJ2-2	TGTGCCACCAGCGGAGTTCCTCTAGCGGGAGGGCGAGACACCGGGGAGCTGTTTTTT	CATSGVPLAGGRDTGELFF
TRBV2	.	few	TRBJ1-1	TGTGCCAGCACGTCCGACAGGATGAACACTGAAGCTTTCTTT	CASTSDRMNTEAFF
TRBV6-1	.	medium-sized	TRBJ2-7	TGTGCCAGCAGATTGGAGAGCACTAGTGGTACCTACGAGCAGTACTTC	CASRLESTSGTYEQYF
TRBV4-1	.	many	TRBJ2-1	TGCGCCAGCAGCCCCGAGACCTGGGGATACAATGAGCAGTTCTTC	CASSPETWGYNEQFF
TRBV7-3	TRBD2	few	TRBJ2-1	TGTGCCAGCAGCAAAAATGTGGGAGCGGCGGGGGTGGGCGACAATGAGCAGTTCTTC	CASSKNVGAAGVGDNEQFF
TRBV10-3	.	few	TRBJ1-2	TGTGCCAGTGGGACACCTTCTAACTATGGCTACACCTTC	CASGTPSNYGYTF